These T cell receptor beta chains were read from a single sample in a study of siplizumab effects on memory and regulatory T cells. TCRdb keeps only in-frame clones here, not all; method: immunoSEQ multiplex PCR. The data show about 100,000 clones, 94% seen once. The sequencing sample was made of non-Treg CD4+ T cells sorted from blood. The receptors derive from a human donor in good health. CDR3s leave out the opening cysteine and the closing phenylalanine or tryptophan. Fields, in order: V gene, CDR3 protein.

V gene: TRBV7-9
CDR3 protein: ASSTLQGTSGTSYEQY

V gene: TRBV15
CDR3 protein: ATSGSIFTGTGNQPQH

V gene: TRBV6-6
CDR3 protein: ASSGTGRSTDTQY

V gene: TRBV11-3
CDR3 protein: ASSRQGADSYEQY

V gene: TRBV5-1
CDR3 protein: ASSLAPRKAQETQY

V gene: TRBV6-5
CDR3 protein: ASSYRLTYEQY

V gene: TRBV28
CDR3 protein: ASSLSFTGTRTNNEQF

V gene: TRBV15
CDR3 protein: ATSRPGAGFAKNIQY

V gene: TRBV6-4
CDR3 protein: ASSDVGFLSYGYT

V gene: TRBV15
CDR3 protein: ATSRDGQIGETQY

V gene: TRBV5-6
CDR3 protein: ASSPWLPGEAF

V gene: TRBV11-3
CDR3 protein: ASSATGTSGRYEQF

V gene: TRBV11-2
CDR3 protein: ASSLNFQYYEQY

V gene: TRBV30
CDR3 protein: AWSPDRGTNTIY

V gene: TRBV18
CDR3 protein: ASSQGTGVGYT

V gene: TRBV27
CDR3 protein: ASSSGTGKSGANVLT

V gene: TRBV29-1
CDR3 protein: SVDRQGNTIY

V gene: TRBV6-5
CDR3 protein: ASSYRLAIEQY

V gene: TRBV7-9
CDR3 protein: ASGIRTSGSLASYNEQF

V gene: TRBV29-1
CDR3 protein: SVARQETQY

V gene: TRBV15
CDR3 protein: ATSRVGYEQY

V gene: TRBV9
CDR3 protein: ASRPGTENSPLH

V gene: TRBV19
CDR3 protein: ASSIEGTVWLN

V gene: TRBV15
CDR3 protein: ATSSRDRGGYEQY

V gene: TRBV29-1
CDR3 protein: SVGRSILEQY

V gene: TRBV27
CDR3 protein: ASSPEQGLISYEQY

V gene: TRBV19
CDR3 protein: ASSMLGSSYEQY

V gene: TRBV27
CDR3 protein: ASSLAGIGGYT